These 23 T cell receptor beta chains were sequenced from one sample in a study of T cell repertoires in cytomegalovirus infection. Their specific antigens are unknown. TCRdb analysed the reads with MiXCR anew, one entry per CDR3 protein. The table shows some 590,000 distinct CDR3 sequences, with just under 40% occurring only once. The material was cultured PBMCs, obtained from culture after CMV antigen stimulation. These receptors were taken from a human donor in good health (CMV status not recorded). Some clones in this sample may be carry-over from other donors' samples.

This chain links TRBV20-1 with TRBJ2-5; TRBD2 is a possible D gene (6 bases). CDR3 length: 13 amino acids. V was cut by 5 bases and J by 5 bases, with 15 bases left in between. Germline V gives CDR1 DFQATT, CDR2 SNEGSKA (reference sequence). DNA for the CDR3: TGCAGTGCTCCCCGGCGTGGGGGGGAGACCCAGTACTTC. This encodes CSAPRRGGETQYF.

This clonotype was observed a single time. The chain joins TRBV7-9 to TRBJ2-5, with 7 bases aligning to TRBD2. With V trimmed by 5 bases and J by 5 bases, 5 bases remained unmatched. The CDR3 extends over 13 amino acids. Germline V lookup: CDR1 SEHNR, CDR2 FQNEAQ (reference sequence). The CDR3 coding sequence is TGTGCCAGCAGCGCCAGCGGGGCCGAGACCCAGTACTTC. It specifies CASSASGAETQYF.

The chain combines TRBV20-1 with TRBJ2-4, with D perhaps matching TRBD2 (7 bases). The CDR3 covers 16 residues. The germline V and J ends were trimmed by 3 bases and 1 base, with 16 bases remaining between them. Looked up from germline, CDR1 is DFQATT and CDR2 is SNEGSKA (reference sequence). CDR3 sequence: CSARGGWGHAKNIQYF. DNA for the CDR3: TGCAGTGCTAGGGGGGGGTGGGGGCATGCCAAAAACATTCAGTACTTC.

This clonotype has a count of ten or more. The chain couples TRBV7-2 to TRBJ2-3, with 11 bases identical to TRBD2. V dropped 5 bases and J dropped 4; count of bases not matched to a gene: 11. CDR1 is SGHTA and CDR2 is FQGNSA in the germline V gene. The CDR3 runs 17 residues. CDR3: CASSPFGSSGGSDTQYF. Here the CDR3 DNA reads TGTGCCAGCAGCCCCTTTGGGTCTAGCGGGGGGTCAGATACGCAGTATTTT. Full variable domain (rest looked up from reference TRBV7-2 and TRBJ2-3): GAGVSQSPSNKVTEKGKDVELRCDPISGHTALYWYRQSLGQGLEFLIYFQGNSAPDKSGLPSDRFSAERTGGSVSTLTIQRTQQEDSAVYLCASSPFGSSGGSDTQYFGPGTRLTVL.

This clonotype was detected only a few times. The chain has TRBV19 and TRBJ2-3; D is uncertain. Germline V gene sequence: CDR1 LNHDA, CDR2 SQIVND (reference sequence). This CDR3 region has 10 residues. Deletions cut 6 bases from V and 7 bases from J, with 5 bases between. In nucleotides, the CDR3 is TGTGCCAGTAGGGCGCATACGCAGTATTTT. Protein: CASRAHTQYF.

The V and J genes are TRBV20-1 and TRBJ2-1; TRBD2 matches 9 bases. CDR3 length: 14 residues. CDR1 is DFQATT, CDR2 SNEGSKA, per germline (reference sequence). Trimming cost V 3 bases and J 7 bases; bases outside gene matches: 7. The CDR3 spells CSARLAGRLNEQFF. CDR3 DNA: TGCAGTGCTAGGCTAGCGGGGCGGCTAAATGAGCAGTTCTTC.

The chain has TRBV11-2 and TRBJ2-1, with TRBD2 identical over 8 bases. The J segment lost 2 bases and the V segment lost 2 bases, leaving 2 bases of the junction unmatched. The length of the CDR3 is 15 residues. The germline V gene has CDR1 SGHAT and CDR2 FQNNGV. The CDR3 region is CASSLQGLAYNEQFF. The DNA for the CDR3 is TGTGCCAGCAGCTTACAGGGACTAGCCTACAATGAGCAGTTCTTC. The whole variable domain, remainder taken from reference TRBV11-2 and TRBJ2-1, is EAGVAQSPRYKIIEKRQSVAFWCNPISGHATLYWYQQILGQGPKLLIQFQNNGVVDDSQLPKDRFSAERLKGVDSTLKIQPAKLEDSAVYLCASSLQGLAYNEQFFGPGTRLTVL.

This clonotype was recorded a few times. This chain connects TRBV3-1 to TRBJ2-7, with 11 bases matching TRBD2. Germline CDR1 and CDR2: LGHDT and YNNKEL (reference sequence). This CDR3 comprises 15 residues. With V trimmed by 6 bases and J by 7 bases, 11 bases remained unmatched. CDR3 residues: CASSTPRTSGLEQYF. The CDR3 DNA reads TGTGCCAGCAGTACCCCCCGGACTAGCGGGCTGGAGCAGTACTTC.

In this sample, this clonotype turned up a few times. The chain carries TRBV19 and TRBJ1-5, with a possible D match to TRBD1 (5 bases). The V gene lost 1 base and the J gene lost 9 bases, with 13 bases spanning the gap. This CDR3 comprises 14 residues. The germline V gene encodes CDR1 LNHDA and CDR2 SQIVND (reference sequence). CDR3 coding DNA: TGTGCCAGTAGTATAGCGAGGGTCGGGGGGCCCCAGCATTTT. It encodes CASSIARVGGPQHF.

The V call is TRBV7-4, the J call TRBJ1-2; TRBD1 aligns across 8 bases. Losses at the gene ends were 10 bases for V and 8 bases for J; bases not matched to a gene: 6. Germline V lookup: CDR1 SGHVT, CDR2 SQSDAQ. The length of the CDR3 is 11 residues. CDR3 bases: TGTGCCACCTGGACAGGGCTAGGCTACACCTTC. Residues: CATWTGLGYTF.

The CDR3 loop reads CASRTHPSGTEAFF. The CDR3 nucleotides read TGTGCCAGCAGAACACACCCCTCGGGCACTGAAGCTTTCTTT. The chain has TRBV7-2 and TRBJ1-1; D remains ambiguous. The CDR3 has 14 amino acids. The germline V gene encodes CDR1 SGHTA and CDR2 FQGNSA. V was cut by 6 bases and J by 4 bases, with 15 bases left in between.

This clonotype was found a few times. The chain joins TRBV12-3 or TRBV12-4 to TRBJ2-1, with 10 bases fitting TRBD2. V gave up 2 bases and J gave up 4 bases; unmatched junction bases: 5. This CDR3 contains 16 residues. The CDR3 loop reads CASSLKGLAQYNEQFF. The CDR3 bases are TGTGCCAGCAGTTTAAAGGGACTAGCGCAATACAATGAGCAGTTCTTC.

The V and J genes are TRBV6-2 or TRBV6-3 and TRBJ2-1; D not resolved. Between the trimmed V and J ends, which lost 2 bases and 3 bases, there was a span of 11 bases. From germline, CDR1 is MNHEY and CDR2 SVGEGT. CDR3 length: 15 amino acids. CDR3 protein: CASSYGPQNYNEQFF. In DNA form, the CDR3 reads TGTGCCAGCAGTTACGGGCCGCAAAACTACAATGAGCAGTTCTTC.

The V gene is TRBV7-2, the J gene TRBJ2-1; unclear D gene. Germline V gives CDR1 SGHTA, CDR2 FQGNSA. Trimming took off 6 bases at V and 15 bases at J, with 21 bases between the two ends. The CDR3 spans 13 residues. The CDR3 reads CASRELPGHSWFF. Here the CDR3 DNA reads TGTGCCAGCAGGGAACTCCCGGGCCATTCATGGTTCTTC.

V usage is TRBV12-3 or TRBV12-4 and J usage is TRBJ1-1; TRBD1 matches 7 bases. CDR3 length equals 14 residues. The trim removed 7 bases at V and 3 bases at J, leaving 8 bases unmatched. The CDR3 sequence: CASTVQGTHTEAFF. DNA of the CDR3: TGTGCCAGCACCGTACAGGGGACTCACACTGAAGCTTTCTTT.

J is TRBJ1-4 and V is TRBV4-1, with no clear D. The germline V gene encodes CDR1 MGHRA and CDR2 YSYEKL. This CDR3 is built from 15 residues. The V gene lost 0 bases and the J gene lost 6 bases, with 11 bases spanning the gap. In DNA, the CDR3 is TGCGCCAGCAGCCAAGAGGGCACTTGGGATGAAAAACTGTTTTTT. Encoded protein: CASSQEGTWDEKLFF.

The J gene is TRBJ2-5, the V gene TRBV11-1, with 9 bases fitting TRBD2. The V segment lost 1 base and the J segment 1 base; nucleotides outside the gene matches: 13. The germline V gene encodes CDR1 SGHAT and CDR2 FQDESV (reference sequence). The CDR3 runs to 19 residues. CDR3 nucleotide sequence: TGTGCCAGCAGCTTAGGCCCAGCGGGGGGTCCGCGGCTCCAAGAGACCCAGTACTTC. Translated: CASSLGPAGGPRLQETQYF.

The V call is TRBV5-1, the J call TRBJ2-3; D remains unclear. This CDR3 region has 14 residues. Germline CDR1 is SGHRS and CDR2 is YFSETQ. Trimming left V 0 bases short and J 6 bases short, with 11 bases between. The CDR3 bases are TGCGCCAGCAGCTTGGGCGAATCTCGGGATACGCAGTATTTT. The encoded protein is CASSLGESRDTQYF.

V usage is TRBV20-1 and J usage is TRBJ1-3, with D tentatively TRBD1 (5 bases). Germline V gene data show CDR1 as DFQATT and CDR2 as SNEGSKA (reference sequence). V dropped 5 bases and J dropped 6 bases, with 20 bases sitting between them. The CDR3 spans 15 residues. Here the CDR3 DNA reads TGCAGTGCTGGAACGACAGCGCTAACCTTAAACACCATATATTTT. Protein product: CSAGTTALTLNTIYF.

The chain employs TRBV7-2 and TRBJ1-2, with a possible D match to TRBD1 (6 bases). Germline CDR1 and CDR2: SGHTA and FQGNSA. With 5 bases removed from V and 8 bases from J, the gap between germline ends came to 15 bases. This CDR3 has 13 amino acids. CDR3 loop: CASSLRQAIGYTF. The CDR3 bases are TGTGCCAGCAGCCTCAGACAGGCCATCGGCTACACCTTC.

This clonotype was seen a handful of times. The chain couples TRBV20-1 to TRBJ1-1; D gene ambiguous. Germline V gene lookup returns CDR1 DFQATT and CDR2 SNEGSKA (reference sequence). CDR3 size: 12 residues. V was shortened by 3 bases and J by 4 bases, with 9 bases between the two germline ends. The CDR3 sequence is CSASLWTTEAFF. CDR3 sequence (DNA): TGCAGTGCTAGCCTCTGGACCACTGAAGCTTTCTTT.

This clonotype was observed a few times. This chain links TRBV19 with TRBJ1-1, with a tentative D call TRBD1 (6 bases). V dropped 7 bases and J dropped 4 bases, with 16 bases sitting between them. The germline CDR1 and CDR2 sequences are LNHDA and SQIVND (reference sequence). The CDR3 sequence is 14 residues long. CDR3: CASTEVGRGTEAFF. DNA of the CDR3: TGTGCCAGTACCGAGGTGGGCAGGGGCACTGAAGCTTTCTTT.

The rearrangement joins TRBV7-2 to TRBJ2-1; D remains ambiguous. This CDR3 contains 14 residues. V lost 1 base and J 8 bases, leaving 12 bases between the germline ends. The germline gives CDR1 SGHTA, CDR2 FQGNSA. CDR3 DNA: TGTGCCAGCAGCTTAGTTGGGCCCTCCGATGAGCAGTTCTTC. Its translation is CASSLVGPSDEQFF.